Below are 11 T cell receptor beta chains sequenced from a single sample in a study of shared clonotypes between healthy human individuals. Using immunoSEQ multiplex PCR, the repertoire was profiled, and TCRdb retains in-frame clones only, with some absent. The repertoire holds under 600,000 clones, around three quarters seen once, with around 12% in the top ten. Sequenced: PBMCs. The receptors stem from a woman aged 40 to 55 in good health. Some clones in this sample may be carry-over from other donors' samples.

In regard to this clone: A read error likely explains this, since a far larger clone differs by one base. Other DNA variants within this sample encode the same CDR3. The V and J genes are TRBV30 and TRBJ2-2; perhaps D is TRBD1 or TRBD2 (6 bases each). The CDR3 is 15 amino acids. Per the germline V gene, CDR1 is GTSNPN and CDR2 is SVGIG (reference sequence). The CDR3 region is CAWRSAGEDTGELFF. CDR3 bases: TGTGCCTGGAGGAGTGCAGGGGAGGATACCGGGGAGCTGTTTTTC.

The J gene is TRBJ1-2, the V gene TRBV10-3; tentative D call: TRBD1 (6 bases). The length of the CDR3 is 12 residues. Germline V gives CDR1 ENHRY, CDR2 SYGVKD. V was clipped by 4 bases and J by 8 bases, with 11 bases between them. The CDR3 DNA reads TGTGCCATCAGTGGCCTAAGGGGGGGCTACACCTTC. It specifies CAISGLRGGYTF.

The J gene is TRBJ2-7, the V gene TRBV15; D perhaps matches TRBD1 (6 bases). Germline V CDR1 and CDR2: LNHNV, YYDKDF (reference sequence). The CDR3 totals 15 residues. The V gene lost 0 bases and the J gene lost 4 bases, with 13 bases spanning the gap. CDR3: CATSRDLGTPYEQYF. The CDR3 nucleotides are TGTGCCACCAGCAGAGATCTCGGGACACCTTACGAGCAGTACTTC.

J is TRBJ2-5 and V is TRBV27; 14 bases align to TRBD2. The V gene end was trimmed by 5 bases and the J gene end by 4 bases; junction bases not matched to a gene: 3. The CDR3 is 15 residues long. From germline, CDR1 is MNHEY and CDR2 SMNVEV (reference sequence). The CDR3 sequence: CASSPGTSGRETQYF. Here the CDR3 DNA reads TGTGCCAGCAGTCCCGGGACTAGCGGGAGAGAGACCCAGTACTTC.

The V and J genes are TRBV15 and TRBJ2-5, with D tentatively TRBD1 (5 bases). This CDR3 is built from 17 residues. In germline, CDR1 is LNHNV, CDR2 YYDKDF (reference sequence). Trimming cost V 0 bases and J 2 bases, with 16 bases left between them. DNA of the CDR3: TGTGCCACCAGCAGAGAGCAACCAGGGCGCCGACAAGAGACCCAGTACTTC. As protein: CATSREQPGRRQETQYF.

J is TRBJ2-1 and V is TRBV11-1, with D maybe TRBD2 (5 bases). CDR3 length: 15 residues. CDR1 is SGHAT and CDR2 is FQDESV in the germline V gene (reference sequence). Deletions cut 3 bases from V and 0 bases from J, with 9 bases between. The CDR3: CASSLNSASYNEQFF. In nucleotides, the CDR3 is TGTGCCAGCAGCTTGAATAGCGCCTCCTACAATGAGCAGTTCTTC.

The chain uses TRBV5-6 and TRBJ2-5; 12 nucleotides match TRBD1. Losses at the gene ends were 3 bases for V and 4 bases for J; bases not matched to a gene: 4. The CDR3 loop spans 15 amino acids. Germline V gene data show CDR1 as SGHDT and CDR2 as YYEEEE. In DNA, the CDR3 is TGTGCCAGCAGCTGGGGACAGGGGGCAGGAGAGACCCAGTACTTC. Translation gives CASSWGQGAGETQYF.

The rearrangement joins TRBV7-2 to TRBJ1-2, with D possibly being TRBD1 (6 bases). V was shortened by 2 bases and J by 6 bases, with 16 bases between the two germline ends. The germline V gene has CDR1 SGHTA and CDR2 FQGNSA. The CDR3 totals 15 residues. CDR3 loop: CASSLNRGQPDGYTF. The CDR3, as DNA: TGTGCCAGCAGCTTAAATAGAGGACAGCCTGATGGCTACACCTTC. The variable domain in full, completed from reference TRBV7-2 and TRBJ1-2, reads GAGVSQSPSNKVTEKGKDVELRCDPISGHTALYWYRQSLGQGLEFLIYFQGNSAPDKSGLPSDRFSAERTGGSVSTLTIQRTQQEDSAVYLCASSLNRGQPDGYTFGSGTRLTVV.

For this clone: One junction end does not reproduce the germline sequence, and a read error may be involved. The chain joins TRBV4-2 to TRBJ2-3; TRBD2 agrees at 7 bases. In germline, CDR1 is LGHNA, CDR2 YNFKEQ. The CDR3 runs to 14 residues. The CDR3 spells CASSQDWGGLSGVF. In DNA, the CDR3 is TGTGCCAGCAGCCAAGATTGGGGCGGACTAAGCGGGGTCTTT.

The chain carries TRBV28 and TRBJ1-1; the D is unclear. Looked up from germline, CDR1 is MDHEN and CDR2 is SYDVKM. The CDR3 has 11 residues. The V end was cut by 6 bases, the J end by 7 bases, with 9 bases between. The CDR3 protein is CASRFRIEAFF. CDR3 bases: TGTGCCAGCAGGTTTAGGATTGAAGCTTTCTTT. The full variable domain, rest sourced from reference TRBV28 and TRBJ1-1, is DVKVTQSSRYLVKRTGEKVFLECVQDMDHENMFWYRQDPGLGLRLIYFSYDVKMKEKGDIPEGYSVSREKKERFSLILESASTNQTSMYLCASRFRIEAFFGQGTRLTVV.

This clone was counted only a few times. The DNA for the CDR3 is TGTGCCAGCAGTTTACGCCCTACAAGATACACTGAAGCTTTCTTT. This translates into CASSLRPTRYTEAFF. This sequence joins TRBV27 and TRBJ1-1; D is undetermined. The CDR3 has 15 amino acids. The germline gives CDR1 MNHEY, CDR2 SMNVEV (reference sequence). V lost 2 bases and J 3 bases, leaving 13 bases between the germline ends.